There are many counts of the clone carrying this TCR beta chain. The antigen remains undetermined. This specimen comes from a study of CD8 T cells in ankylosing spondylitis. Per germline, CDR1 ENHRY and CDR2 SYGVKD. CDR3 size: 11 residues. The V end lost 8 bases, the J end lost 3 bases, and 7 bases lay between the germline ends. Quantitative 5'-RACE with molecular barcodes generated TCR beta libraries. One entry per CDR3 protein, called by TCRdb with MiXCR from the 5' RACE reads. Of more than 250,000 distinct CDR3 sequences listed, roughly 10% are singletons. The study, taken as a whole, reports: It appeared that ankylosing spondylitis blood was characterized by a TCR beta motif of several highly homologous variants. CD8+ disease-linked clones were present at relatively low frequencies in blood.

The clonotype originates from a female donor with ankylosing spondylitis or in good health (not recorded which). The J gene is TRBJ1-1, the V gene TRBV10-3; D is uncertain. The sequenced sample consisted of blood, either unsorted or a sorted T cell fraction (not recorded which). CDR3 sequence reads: CAIVRDTEAFF. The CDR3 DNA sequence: TGTGCCATCGTACGGGACACTGAAGCTTTCTTT.